This T cell receptor beta chain stems from a study of tumor-infiltrating lymphocytes in primary liver carcinoma. Whole-study results and caveats: Significantly larger top-250-clone fractions were found in tumors than in blood (p = 0.039).

Comments on this clonotype: What it binds is not known. An end of the junction differs from the germline gene, which may be a read error.

A constant-region primer primed TCR beta cDNA synthesis from roughly 500 ng of total RNA. The TCR beta library was amplified through three nested multiplex PCR rounds in a modified ARM-PCR procedure. Running 9 to 11 cycles apiece, the first two PCR rounds relied on TRBV1-TRBV30 forward primers together with a C-beta reverse primer. TCRdb called the multiplex PCR reads again in MiXCR, with one record for every CDR3 protein. The table shows 180,000 or so distinct CDR3 sequences, with over 50% occurring only once. The CDR3 runs 16 residues. Germline assignment: CDR1 SGHAT and CDR2 FQNNGV. Germline DNA was also extracted, and blood RNA was taken from unsorted whole blood.

The sequence was obtained from a man aged 35 to 55 with primary liver carcinoma and hepatitis B virus infection. The sample taken for sequencing was peripheral blood. The chain couples TRBV11-2 to TRBJ2-3; D not certain. The CDR3 nucleotides read TGTGTCAGCAGCTTAATGGCTAACATAAACACAGATACGCAGTATTTT. Its translation is CVSSLMANINTDTQYF. Full variable domain (missing parts from reference TRBV11-2 and TRBJ2-3): EAGVAQSPRYKIIEKRQSVAFWCNPISGHATLYWYQQILGQGPKLLIQFQNNGVVDDSQLPKDRFSAERLKGVDSTLKIQPAKLEDSAVYLCVSSLMANINTDTQYFGPGTRLTVL.